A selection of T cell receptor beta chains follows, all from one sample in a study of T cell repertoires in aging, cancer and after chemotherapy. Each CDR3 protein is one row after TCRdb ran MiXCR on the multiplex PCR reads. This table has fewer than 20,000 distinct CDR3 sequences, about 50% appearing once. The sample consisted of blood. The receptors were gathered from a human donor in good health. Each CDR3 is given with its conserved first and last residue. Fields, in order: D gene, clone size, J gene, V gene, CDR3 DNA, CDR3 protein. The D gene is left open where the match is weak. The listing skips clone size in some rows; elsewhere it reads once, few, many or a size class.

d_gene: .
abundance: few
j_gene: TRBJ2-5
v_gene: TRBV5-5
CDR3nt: TGTGCCAGCAGCACAGGTGTGGGTGAGACCCAGTACTTC
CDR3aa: CASSTGVGETQYF

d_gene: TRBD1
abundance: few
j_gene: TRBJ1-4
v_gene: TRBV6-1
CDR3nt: TGTGCCAGCAGTGAAGACAGGGGGAGGGAAAAACTGTTTTTT
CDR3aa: CASSEDRGREKLFF

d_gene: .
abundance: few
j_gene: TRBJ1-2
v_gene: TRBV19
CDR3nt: TGTGCCAGTAGTATGAGGGTATGGAATGGCTACACCTTC
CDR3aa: CASSMRVWNGYTF

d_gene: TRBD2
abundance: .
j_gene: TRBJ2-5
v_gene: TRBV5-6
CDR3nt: TGTGCCAGCAGCTTGGCGAGCGGGACTCAAGAGACCCAGTACTTC
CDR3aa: CASSLASGTQETQYF

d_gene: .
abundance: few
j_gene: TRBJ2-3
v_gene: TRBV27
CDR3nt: TGTGCCAGCAGTTCCCCCCCCTCGGTGAAGTTGGATACGCAGTATTTT
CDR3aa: CASSSPPSVKLDTQYF

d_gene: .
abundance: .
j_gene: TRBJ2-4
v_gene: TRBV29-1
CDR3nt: TGCAGCGTTGAGGCGGGCTCAAACATTCAGTACTTC
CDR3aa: CSVEAGSNIQYF

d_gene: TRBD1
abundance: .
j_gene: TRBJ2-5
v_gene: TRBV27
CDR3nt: TGTGCCAGCAGTACAGGGGGAGAGACCCAGTACTTC
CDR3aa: CASSTGGETQYF

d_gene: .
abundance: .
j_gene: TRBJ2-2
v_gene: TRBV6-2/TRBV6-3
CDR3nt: TGTGCCAGCAGTTATGGGGGGCCCTACACCGGGGAGCTGTTTTTT
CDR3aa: CASSYGGPYTGELFF

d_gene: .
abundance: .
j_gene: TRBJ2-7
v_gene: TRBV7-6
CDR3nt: TGTGCCAGCAGCTTAGGGGCGCTGTCCTACGAGCAGTACTTC
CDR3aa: CASSLGALSYEQYF

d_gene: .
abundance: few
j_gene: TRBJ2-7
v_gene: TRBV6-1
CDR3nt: TGTGCCAGCAGTGAGCTGGGCGGGGCGAGCTCCTACGAGCAGTACTTC
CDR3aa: CASSELGGASSYEQYF